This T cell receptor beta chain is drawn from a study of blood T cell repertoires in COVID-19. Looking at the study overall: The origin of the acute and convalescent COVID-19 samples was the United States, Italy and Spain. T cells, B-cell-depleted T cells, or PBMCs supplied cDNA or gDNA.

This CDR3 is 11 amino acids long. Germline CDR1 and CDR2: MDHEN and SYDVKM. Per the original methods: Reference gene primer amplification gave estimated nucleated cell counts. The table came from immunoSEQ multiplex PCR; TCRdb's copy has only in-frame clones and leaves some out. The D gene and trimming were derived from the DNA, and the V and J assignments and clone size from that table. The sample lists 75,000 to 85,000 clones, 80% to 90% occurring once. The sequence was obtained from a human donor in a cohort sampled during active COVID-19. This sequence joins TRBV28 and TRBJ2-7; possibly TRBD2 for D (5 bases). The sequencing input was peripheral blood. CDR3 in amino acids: CVVGSSYEQYF. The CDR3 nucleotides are TGTGTTGTGGGGAGCTCCTACGAGCAGTACTTC.